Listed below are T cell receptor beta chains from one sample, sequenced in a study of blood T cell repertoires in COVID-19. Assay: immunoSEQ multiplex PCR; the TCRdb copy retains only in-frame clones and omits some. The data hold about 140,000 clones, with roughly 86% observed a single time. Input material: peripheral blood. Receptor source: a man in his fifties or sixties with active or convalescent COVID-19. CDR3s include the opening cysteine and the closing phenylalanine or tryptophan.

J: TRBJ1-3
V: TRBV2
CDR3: CASSSDRERNTIYF

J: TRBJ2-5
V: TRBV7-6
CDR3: CASSPTGETQYF

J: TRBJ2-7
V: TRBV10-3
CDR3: CAISEDAGRAYEQYF

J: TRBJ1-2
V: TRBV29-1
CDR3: CSVDRAVGGYTF

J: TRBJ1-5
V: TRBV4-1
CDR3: CASSQGDSSNQPQHF

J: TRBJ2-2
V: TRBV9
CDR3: CASGRGASGSFTGELFF

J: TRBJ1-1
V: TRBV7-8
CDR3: CASSLQGAIRGTEAFF

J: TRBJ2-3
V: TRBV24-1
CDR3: CATSDLERGQGTQYF

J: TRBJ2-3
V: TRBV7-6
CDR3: CASSLGGSGTDTQYF

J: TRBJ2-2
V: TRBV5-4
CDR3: CASSLVRTSNTGELFF

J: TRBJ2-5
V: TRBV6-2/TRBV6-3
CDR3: CASRPPGSGQETQYF

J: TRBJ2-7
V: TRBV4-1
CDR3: CASSPGLGSSYEQYF

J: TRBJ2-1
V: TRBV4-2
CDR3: CASSQAGTGDNEQFF

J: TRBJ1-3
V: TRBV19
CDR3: CASSLGQLASGNTIYF

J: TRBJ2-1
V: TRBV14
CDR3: CASSPRVRLFF

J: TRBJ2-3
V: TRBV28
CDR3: CASSLLDRSTDTQYF

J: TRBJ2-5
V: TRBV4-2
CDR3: CASSQETDMYQETQYF

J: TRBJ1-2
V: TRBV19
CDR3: CASSADTSRGGYTF

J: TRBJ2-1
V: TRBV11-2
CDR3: CASSFGTSRGEQFF

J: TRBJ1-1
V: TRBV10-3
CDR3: CAITPQGGTEAFF

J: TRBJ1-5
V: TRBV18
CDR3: CASSLSGTGPYSNQPQHF

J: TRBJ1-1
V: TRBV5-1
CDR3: CASSLESGFAEAFF

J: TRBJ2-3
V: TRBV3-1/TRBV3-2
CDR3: CASSRIAGGRTDTQYF

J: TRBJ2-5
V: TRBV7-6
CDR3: CASSLRGHYLTGGPQETQYF

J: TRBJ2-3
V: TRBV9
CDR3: CASSSSGGRTDTQYF

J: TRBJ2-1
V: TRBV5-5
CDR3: CASSPQRDEQFF

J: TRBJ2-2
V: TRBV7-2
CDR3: CASSSIRDSNTGELFF

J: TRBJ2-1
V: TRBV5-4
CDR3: CASSNERGRNEQFF

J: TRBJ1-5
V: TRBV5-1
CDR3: CASSLGGTGARQPQHF

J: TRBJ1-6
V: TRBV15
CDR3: CATSRDRVGSPLHF

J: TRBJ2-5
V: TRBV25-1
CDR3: CASSEGARAGGETQYF

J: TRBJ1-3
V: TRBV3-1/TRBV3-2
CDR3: CASSQDLTGGNTIYF

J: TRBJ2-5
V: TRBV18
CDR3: CASSPPGTKETQYF

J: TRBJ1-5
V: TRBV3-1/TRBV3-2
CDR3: CASSQSLGPQHF